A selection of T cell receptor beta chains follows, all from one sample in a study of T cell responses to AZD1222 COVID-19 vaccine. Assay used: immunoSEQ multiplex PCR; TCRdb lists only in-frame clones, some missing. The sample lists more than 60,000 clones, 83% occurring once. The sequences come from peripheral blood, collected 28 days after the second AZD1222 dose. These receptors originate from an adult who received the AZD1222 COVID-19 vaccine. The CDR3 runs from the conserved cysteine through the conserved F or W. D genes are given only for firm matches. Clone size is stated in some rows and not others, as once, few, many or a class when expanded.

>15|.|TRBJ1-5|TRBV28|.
TGTGCCAGCAGTTTATGGGGATCTAGCAATCAGCCCCAGCATTTT
CASSLWGSSNQPQHF
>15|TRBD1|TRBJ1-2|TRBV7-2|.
TGTGCCAGCAGCTTAGACAGGGGGCAGGGGTATGGCTACACCTTC
CASSLDRGQGYGYTF
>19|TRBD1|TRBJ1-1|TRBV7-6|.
TGTGCCAGCAGCTTAGGCGGTCGTCGCGCAGGGGGCAGGAACACTGAAGCTTTCTTT
CASSLGGRRAGGRNTEAFF
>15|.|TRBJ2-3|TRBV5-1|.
TGCGCCAGCAGCTTAGTACAGGGAGGCACAGATACGCAGTATTTT
CASSLVQGGTDTQYF
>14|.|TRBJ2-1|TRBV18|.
TGTGCCAGCTCACCACCGGCCCGGGGGAATGAGCAGTTCTTC
CASSPPARGNEQFF
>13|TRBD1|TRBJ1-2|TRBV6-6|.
TGTGCCAGCAGAGTCGAGGGGGCGTCGGGCTACACCTTC
CASRVEGASGYTF
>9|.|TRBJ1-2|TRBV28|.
TGTGCCAGGGACTATGGCTACACCTTC
CARDYGYTF
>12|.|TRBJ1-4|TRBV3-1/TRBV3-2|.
TGTGCCACCACCGGGACAAATGAAAAACTGTTTTTT
CATTGTNEKLFF
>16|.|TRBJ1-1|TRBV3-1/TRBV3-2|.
TGTGCCAGCAGCCAAGATCCCAGGACATTGAACACTGAAGCTTTCTTT
CASSQDPRTLNTEAFF
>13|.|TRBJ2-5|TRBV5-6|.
TGTGCCAGCAGCTTGGAACGTGGGGAGACCCAGTACTTC
CASSLERGETQYF
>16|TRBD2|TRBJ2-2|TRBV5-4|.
TGTGCCAGCAGACGAGCTAGCGGGAGCCAGGGCGGGGAGCTGTTTTTT
CASRRASGSQGGELFF
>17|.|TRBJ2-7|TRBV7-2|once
TGTGCCAGCAGCTTAGAGGGTCAGGGATGGGGACACTACGAGCAGTACTTC
CASSLEGQGWGHYEQYF
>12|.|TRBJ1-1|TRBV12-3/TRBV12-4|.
TGTGCCAGCAGTCGAGGGCCCCCTGAAGCTTTCTTT
CASSRGPPEAFF
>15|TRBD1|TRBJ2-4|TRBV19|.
TGTGCCAGTAGTAGAGACAGGGGGGCCAAAAACATTCAGTACTTC
CASSRDRGAKNIQYF
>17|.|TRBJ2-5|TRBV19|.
TGTGCCAGTAGTGAGGGGGGGGCATCACCGCCAAGGGAGACCCAGTACTTC
CASSEGGASPPRETQYF
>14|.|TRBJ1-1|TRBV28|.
TGTGCCAGCAGTATACAGGGACGGAACACTGAAGCTTTCTTT
CASSIQGRNTEAFF
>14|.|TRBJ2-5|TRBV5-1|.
TGCGCCAGCAGCCCCCTAGGGCCCGCGGAGACCCAGTACTTC
CASSPLGPAETQYF
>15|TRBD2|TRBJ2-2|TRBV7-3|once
TGTGCCAGCAGCCCGACTAGCGGGAGGGCCGGGGAGCTGTTTTTT
CASSPTSGRAGELFF
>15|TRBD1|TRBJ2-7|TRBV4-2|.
TGTGCCAGCAGCCAAGCGGACAGGGGCGACTACGAGCAGTACTTC
CASSQADRGDYEQYF
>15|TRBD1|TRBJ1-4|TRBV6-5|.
TGTGCCAGCAGTTCGGGATTGGGACAGAATGAAAAACTGTTTTTT
CASSSGLGQNEKLFF
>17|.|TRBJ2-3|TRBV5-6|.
TGTGCCAGCAGCTTGTTCCTTAGCGGCAGAAGGCCAGATACGCAGTATTTT
CASSLFLSGRRPDTQYF
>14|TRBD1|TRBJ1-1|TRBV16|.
TGTGCCAGCAGCCGCGGACAGGTAAACACTGAAGCTTTCTTT
CASSRGQVNTEAFF
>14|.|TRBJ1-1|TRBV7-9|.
TGTGCCAGCAGTCCAACAGGGATGAACACTGAAGCTTTCTTT
CASSPTGMNTEAFF
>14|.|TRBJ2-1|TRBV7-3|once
TGTGCCAGCAGCTTAGGTAGCCGGGTCAATGAGCAGTTCTTC
CASSLGSRVNEQFF
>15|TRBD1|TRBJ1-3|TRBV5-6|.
TGTGCCAGCAGCTTCACAGGGGGCTCTGGAAACACCATATATTTT
CASSFTGGSGNTIYF
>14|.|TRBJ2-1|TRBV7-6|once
TGTGCCAGCAGCCCTGGGACTCCCCCCCAGGAGCAGTTCTTC
CASSPGTPPQEQFF
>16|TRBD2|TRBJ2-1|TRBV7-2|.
TGTGCCAGCAGCCACATTAGCGGGAGCTCCTACAATGAGCAGTTCTTC
CASSHISGSSYNEQFF
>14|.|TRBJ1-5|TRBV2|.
TGTGCCAGCAGTGATGACAACAGGGCCCAGCCCCAGCATTTT
CASSDDNRAQPQHF
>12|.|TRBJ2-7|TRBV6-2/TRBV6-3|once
TGTGCCAGCAGTCATAGCTCCTACGAGCAGTACTTC
CASSHSSYEQYF
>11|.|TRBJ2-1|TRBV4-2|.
TGTGCCAGCAGCCAGGAAAATGAGCAGTTCTTC
CASSQENEQFF
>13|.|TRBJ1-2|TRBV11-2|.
TGTGCCAGCAGCTCCTACAGGAGGAATGGCTACACCTTC
CASSSYRRNGYTF
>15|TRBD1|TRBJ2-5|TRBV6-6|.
TGTGCCAGCAGGCCCGGGACAGGGGGCAGGGAGACCCAGTACTTC
CASRPGTGGRETQYF
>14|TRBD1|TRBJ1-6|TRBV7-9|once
TGTGCCAGCAGCGGACAGGGGCGCAATTCACCCCTCCACTTT
CASSGQGRNSPLHF
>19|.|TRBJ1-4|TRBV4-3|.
TGCGCCAGCAGCCAAGTAGTCACACGGACGTCACGAGGGAATGAAAAACTGTTTTTT
CASSQVVTRTSRGNEKLFF
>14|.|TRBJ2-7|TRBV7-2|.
TGTGCCAGCAGCTTAGGGGGTGACAGCGGAAGACGGTACTTC
CASSLGGDSGRRYF
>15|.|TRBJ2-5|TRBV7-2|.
TGTGCCAGCAGCCTGAGCGGAGGGGGACAAGAGACCCAGTACTTC
CASSLSGGGQETQYF
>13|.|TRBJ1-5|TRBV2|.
TGTGCCAGCAACCGGGTATTGAATCAGCCCCAGCATTTT
CASNRVLNQPQHF
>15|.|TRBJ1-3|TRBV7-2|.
TGTGCCAGCAGCTTGAGTCAGGTTACGGGAAACACCATATATTTT
CASSLSQVTGNTIYF
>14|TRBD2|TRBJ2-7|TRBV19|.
TGTGCCAGTAGTACTGGAGGCGGGAGGGGCGAGCAGTACTTC
CASSTGGGRGEQYF
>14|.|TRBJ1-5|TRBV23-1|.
TGCGCCAGCAGTCCGGACAGTCGGAGTCAGCCCCAGCATTTT
CASSPDSRSQPQHF
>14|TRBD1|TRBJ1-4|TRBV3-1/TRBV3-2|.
TGTGCCAGCAGCCAACTGGACAGGAATGAAAAACTGTTTTTT
CASSQLDRNEKLFF
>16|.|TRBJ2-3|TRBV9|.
TGTGCCAGCAGCCCGGGACCCCAAAGGAACACAGATACGCAGTATTTT
CASSPGPQRNTDTQYF
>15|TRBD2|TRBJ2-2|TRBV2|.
TGTGCCAGCAGTCCCCTAGCGGGAGACACCGGGGAGCTGTTTTTT
CASSPLAGDTGELFF
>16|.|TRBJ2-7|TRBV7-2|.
TGTGCCAGCAGGCCAGGCCCTACAGGGCCGACCTACGAGCAGTACTTC
CASRPGPTGPTYEQYF
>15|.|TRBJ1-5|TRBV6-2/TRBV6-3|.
TGTGCCAGCAGTGACGCGGGGGGCTTCAATCAGCCCCAGCATTTT
CASSDAGGFNQPQHF
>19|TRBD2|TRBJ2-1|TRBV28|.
TGTGCCAGCAGTTGCCGCCCTGGCGGGAGACTAGGTGAGGAGAATGAGCAGTTCTTC
CASSCRPGGRLGEENEQFF
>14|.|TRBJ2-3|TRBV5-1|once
TGCGCCAGCAGCTTGGCTAGTCACACAGATACGCAGTATTTT
CASSLASHTDTQYF
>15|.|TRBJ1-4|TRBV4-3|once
TGCGCCAGCAGCCAAGAAGGGCTCGTCGGGGAAAAACTGTTTTTT
CASSQEGLVGEKLFF
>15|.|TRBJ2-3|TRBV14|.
TGTGCCAGCAGCCAAGAGGGACACTCCACAGATACGCAGTATTTT
CASSQEGHSTDTQYF
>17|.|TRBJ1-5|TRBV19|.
TGTGCCAGTAGTATAGATGTCGGTGCTTATAGCAATCAGCCCCAGCATTTT
CASSIDVGAYSNQPQHF
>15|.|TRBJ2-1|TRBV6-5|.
TGTGCCAGCAGTCCCGTATCGAGACAGTCCAATGAGCAGTTCTTC
CASSPVSRQSNEQFF
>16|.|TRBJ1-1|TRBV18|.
TGTGCCAGCTCACCAGGGAAGTGGGTCGAGAACACTGAAGCTTTCTTT
CASSPGKWVENTEAFF